The 16 T cell receptor beta chains in this list originate from one sample, sequenced in a study of T-cell memory formation after mild COVID-19. MiXCR, applied by TCRdb to the 5' RACE reads, yields one record per CDR3 protein. The profile covers some 310,000 distinct CDR3 sequences, with roughly 19% appearing a single time and roughly a fifth taken by the ten largest. Material: PBMCs or a T cell subset sorted from them (not recorded which). These TCRs come from a young man who had mild COVID-19 (a few samples of this study predate the infection). Cell type and time point are not known.

This clonotype was counted only a few times. The chain combines TRBV7-8 with TRBJ2-1; 10 bases map to TRBD1. This CDR3 comprises 14 residues. V was pared by 3 bases and J by 9 bases, with 5 bases of the junction left unmatched. The germline V gene encodes CDR1 SGHVS and CDR2 FQNEAQ. The CDR3 bases are TGTGCCAGCAGCTTCCGACAGGGGGCCTCTGAGCAGTTCTTC. Translation: CASSFRQGASEQFF.

The chain couples TRBV20-1 to TRBJ2-4; D is perhaps TRBD1 (5 bases). The CDR3 covers 13 residues. Germline V gives CDR1 DFQATT, CDR2 SNEGSKA (reference sequence). V was trimmed by 3 bases and J by 6 bases, leaving 12 bases between them. CDR3 sequence reads: CSASRDIGNIQYF. DNA for the CDR3: TGCAGTGCTAGCAGGGATATCGGAAACATTCAGTACTTC.

This clonotype has a handful of counts. The chain has TRBV4-1 and TRBJ1-5, with D unclear. The CDR3 extends over 13 amino acids. V gave up 1 base and J gave up 7 bases, with 8 bases separating them. Germline V gene data show CDR1 as MGHRA and CDR2 as YSYEKL. The CDR3, as DNA: TGCGCCAGCAGCCAAGGGAGGGCCCAGCCCCAGCATTTT. Its translation: CASSQGRAQPQHF.

This clonotype was seen only a few times. This chain uses TRBV7-2 with TRBJ2-1, with 8 positions matching TRBD1. Germline lookup yields CDR1 SGHTA and CDR2 FQGNSA. V dropped 3 bases and J dropped 9; count of bases not matched to a gene: 7. The CDR3 length is 14 residues. The CDR3 sequence is CASSFYDRGSEQFF. CDR3 nucleotides: TGTGCCAGCAGCTTCTATGACAGGGGAAGTGAGCAGTTCTTC.

The genes are TRBV5-1 and TRBJ2-5; 8 bases fit TRBD2. V trimming: 5 bases; J trimming: 2 bases; junction bases outside the gene matches: 8. CDR1 is SGHRS, CDR2 YFSETQ, per germline. The CDR3 length is 15 residues. The CDR3 coding sequence is TGCGCCAGCAGAGGGGGAAGCGGGGGACAAGAGACCCAGTACTTC. Encoded protein: CASRGGSGGQETQYF.

The rearrangement joins TRBV5-5 to TRBJ2-2; 9 positions agree with TRBD1. The V gene's germline CDR1 is SGHKS and CDR2 YYEKEE (reference sequence). The CDR3 loop spans 15 amino acids. V lost 3 bases, J lost 7 bases, and 7 bases stayed unmatched. CDR3 sequence (DNA): TGTGCCAGCAGCTCCCGGACAGGGGAAGTCGGGGAGCTGTTTTTT. Translated, it gives CASSSRTGEVGELFF.

This clonotype was detected a few times. The rearrangement links TRBV18 to TRBJ1-1, with 9 bases fitting TRBD1. Germline V gene data show CDR1 as KGHSH and CDR2 as LQKENI. The CDR3 sequence is 16 residues long. Losses at the gene ends were 3 bases for V and 5 bases for J; bases not matched to a gene: 10. The CDR3 protein is CASSPQPGQGRTEAFF. The CDR3 bases are TGTGCCAGCTCACCTCAACCGGGACAGGGAAGAACTGAAGCTTTCTTT. The whole variable domain, filled in from reference TRBV18 and TRBJ1-1, reads NAGVMQNPRHLVRRRGQEARLRCSPMKGHSHVYWYRQLPEEGLKFMVYLQKENIIDESGMPKERFSAEFPKEGPSILRIQQVVRGDSAAYFCASSPQPGQGRTEAFFGQGTRLTVV.

The V and J genes are TRBV12-3 or TRBV12-4 and TRBJ1-1; weak D call: TRBD1 (6 bases). The CDR3 totals 15 residues. V lost 6 bases and J 4 bases, leaving 18 bases between the germline ends. CDR3 in amino acids: CASRDRSGGGTEAFF. For the CDR3, the DNA is TGTGCCAGCAGGGATAGATCGGGGGGCGGCACTGAAGCTTTCTTT.

This clonotype was detected only a few times. Here the CDR3 reads CSAIQGGPYNEQFF. The CDR3 coding sequence is TGCAGTGCTATACAGGGGGGGCCCTACAATGAGCAGTTCTTC. This chain connects TRBV20-1 to TRBJ2-1; D perhaps matches TRBD1 (8 bases). Germline CDR1 is DFQATT and CDR2 is SNEGSKA (reference sequence). Trimming pared 4 bases from V and 2 bases from J, leaving 12 bases between. This CDR3 has 14 residues.

The V call is TRBV27, the J call TRBJ2-7; the D gene is possibly TRBD2 (5 bases). Trimming took off 5 bases at V and 6 bases at J, with 20 bases between the two ends. CDR3 length equals 15 residues. Germline V gene sequence: CDR1 MNHEY, CDR2 SMNVEV (reference sequence). CDR3 sequence (DNA): TGTGCCAGCAGTCCCCAGGAGGCCTACTCGTTCGAGCAGTACGTC. Its translation: CASSPQEAYSFEQYV.

This chain connects TRBV4-1 to TRBJ2-1, with 8 bases that match TRBD2. After removal of 4 bases from V and 8 bases from J, the junction contained 4 bases not matched to a gene. The CDR3 length is 13 residues. CDR1 is MGHRA and CDR2 is YSYEKL in the germline V gene. The CDR3 reads CASSRPGLDEQFF. The CDR3 coding sequence is TGCGCCAGCAGCCGCCCGGGACTAGATGAGCAGTTCTTC.

There are a few counts of this clonotype. Written as DNA, the CDR3 is TGTGCCAGCAGCTCACAGCCGGTGGAGACCCAGTACTTC. Its protein is CASSSQPVETQYF. The genes are TRBV11-2 and TRBJ2-5; D not resolved. The CDR3 covers 13 residues. V was clipped by 4 bases and J by 5 bases, with 11 bases between them. CDR1 SGHAT and CDR2 FQNNGV come from the germline V gene.

The chain employs TRBV28 and TRBJ2-7; D is unclear. CDR3 length: 14 amino acids. Germline V gene data show CDR1 as MDHEN and CDR2 as SYDVKM. V lost 2 bases and J lost 3, with 11 bases in between. The CDR3 DNA is TGTGCCAGCAGTTTACACAGCGCCAACTACGAGCAGTACGTC. Its protein is CASSLHSANYEQYV.

This clonotype has at least ten counts. The chain has TRBV29-1 and TRBJ1-5, with 9 bases that match TRBD1. J lost 4 bases, V lost 6 bases, and 7 bases had no gene match. This CDR3 has 14 residues. Germline-derived CDR1 and CDR2 are SQVTM and ANQGSEA. The CDR3 loop reads CSVVWDRENQPQHF. The DNA for the CDR3 is TGCAGCGTGGTATGGGACAGGGAAAATCAGCCCCAGCATTTT.

This clonotype was counted between two and nine times. The chain couples TRBV2 to TRBJ2-2; tentative D call: TRBD1 (5 bases). The V end was cut by 8 bases, the J end by 5 bases, with 12 bases between. Per the germline V gene, CDR1 is SNHLY and CDR2 is FYNNEI. This CDR3 has 13 residues. CDR3 residues: CASRYQGTGELFF. In DNA, the CDR3 is TGTGCCAGCCGATATCAGGGAACCGGGGAGCTGTTTTTT.

This clonotype was seen only a few times. The chain recombines TRBV7-8 with TRBJ2-3; tentatively, D is TRBD2 (5 bases). In germline, CDR1 is SGHVS, CDR2 FQNEAQ. CDR3 size: 14 residues. V lost 1 base, J lost 5 bases, and 10 bases lay in between. The CDR3, as DNA: TGTGCCAGCAGCTTAGTTGGCGCGGGAGATACGCAGTATTTT. Its translation: CASSLVGAGDTQYF.